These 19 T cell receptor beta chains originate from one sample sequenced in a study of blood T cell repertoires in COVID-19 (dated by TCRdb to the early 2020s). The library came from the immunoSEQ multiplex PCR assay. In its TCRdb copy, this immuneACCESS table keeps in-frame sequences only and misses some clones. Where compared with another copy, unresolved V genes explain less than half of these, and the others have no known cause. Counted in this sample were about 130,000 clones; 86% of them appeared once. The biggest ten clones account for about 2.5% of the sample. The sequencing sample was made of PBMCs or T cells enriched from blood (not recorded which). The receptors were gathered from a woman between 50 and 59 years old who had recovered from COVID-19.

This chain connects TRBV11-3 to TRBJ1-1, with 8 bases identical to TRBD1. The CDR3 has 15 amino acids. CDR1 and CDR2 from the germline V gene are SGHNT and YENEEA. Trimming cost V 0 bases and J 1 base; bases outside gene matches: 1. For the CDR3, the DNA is TGTGCCAGCAGCTTAGAAGGGACAGGGAACACTGAAGCTTTCTTT. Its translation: CASSLEGTGNTEAFF. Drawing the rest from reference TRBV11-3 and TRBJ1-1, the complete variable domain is EAGVVQSPRYKIIEKKQPVAFWCNPISGHNTLYWYLQNLGQGPELLIRYENEEAVDDSQLPKDRFSAERLKGVDSTLKIQPAELGDSAVYLCASSLEGTGNTEAFFGQGTRLTVV.

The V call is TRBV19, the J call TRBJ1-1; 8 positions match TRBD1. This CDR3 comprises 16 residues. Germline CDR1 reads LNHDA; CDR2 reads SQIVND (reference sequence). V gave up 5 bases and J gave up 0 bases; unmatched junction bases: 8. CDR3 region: CASSFGDRNMNTEAFF. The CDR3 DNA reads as TGTGCCAGTAGTTTTGGGGACAGGAATATGAACACTGAAGCTTTCTTT.

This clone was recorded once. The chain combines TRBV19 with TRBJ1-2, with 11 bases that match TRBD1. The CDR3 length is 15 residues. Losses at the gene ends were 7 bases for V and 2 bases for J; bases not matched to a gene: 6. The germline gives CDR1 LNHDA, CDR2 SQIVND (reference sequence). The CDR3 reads CASNSRDRGNYGYTF. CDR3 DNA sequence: TGTGCCAGTAACTCCAGGGACAGGGGGAACTATGGCTACACCTTC.

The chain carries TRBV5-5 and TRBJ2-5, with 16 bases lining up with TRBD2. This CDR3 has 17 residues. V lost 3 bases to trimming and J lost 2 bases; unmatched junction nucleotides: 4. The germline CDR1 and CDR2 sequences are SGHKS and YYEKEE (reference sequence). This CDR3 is CASSSGTSGGVQETQYF. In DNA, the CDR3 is TGTGCCAGCAGCTCAGGGACTAGCGGGGGGGTACAAGAGACCCAGTACTTC.

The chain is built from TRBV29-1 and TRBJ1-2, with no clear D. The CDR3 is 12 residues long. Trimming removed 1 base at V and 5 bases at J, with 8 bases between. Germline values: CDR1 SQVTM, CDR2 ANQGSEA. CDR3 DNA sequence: TGCAGCGTTGAAGGGAGAGGGTATGGCTACACCTTC. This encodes CSVEGRGYGYTF.

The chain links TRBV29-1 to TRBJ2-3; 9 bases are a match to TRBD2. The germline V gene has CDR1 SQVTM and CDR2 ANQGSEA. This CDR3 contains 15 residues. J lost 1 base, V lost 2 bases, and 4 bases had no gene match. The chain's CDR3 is CSVERLAGGTDTQYF. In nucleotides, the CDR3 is TGCAGCGTTGAACGGTTAGCGGGGGGCACAGATACGCAGTATTTT.

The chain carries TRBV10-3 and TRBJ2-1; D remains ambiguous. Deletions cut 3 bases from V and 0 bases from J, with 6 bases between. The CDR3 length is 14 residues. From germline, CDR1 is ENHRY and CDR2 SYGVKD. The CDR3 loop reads CAISEQSSYNEQFF. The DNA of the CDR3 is TGTGCCATCAGTGAACAATCCTCCTACAATGAGCAGTTCTTC.

CDR3 protein: CASSQGFLAEETQYF. Here the CDR3 DNA reads TGCGCCAGCAGCCAAGGGTTCCTAGCGGAAGAGACCCAGTACTTC. The chain has TRBV4-1 and TRBJ2-5; TRBD2 agrees at 7 bases. Germline CDR1 and CDR2: MGHRA and YSYEKL. The junction had 5 bases not matched to a gene; V was cut back by 1 base and J by 3 bases. The CDR3 spans 15 residues.

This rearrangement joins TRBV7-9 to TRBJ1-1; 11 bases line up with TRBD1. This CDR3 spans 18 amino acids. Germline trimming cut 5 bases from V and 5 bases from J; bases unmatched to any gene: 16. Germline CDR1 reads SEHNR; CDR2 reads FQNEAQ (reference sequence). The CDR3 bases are TGTGCCAGCAGCCTTTCGGGACAGGGGGGCCCCGTTGAAACTGAAGCTTTCTTT. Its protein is CASSLSGQGGPVETEAFF.

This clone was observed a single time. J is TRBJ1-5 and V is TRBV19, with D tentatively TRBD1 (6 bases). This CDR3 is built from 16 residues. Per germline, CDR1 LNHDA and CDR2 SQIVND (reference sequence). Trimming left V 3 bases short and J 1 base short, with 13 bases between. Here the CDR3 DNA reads TGTGCCAGTAGTATTTCAACAGGGACGAGCAATCAGCCCCAGCATTTT. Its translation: CASSISTGTSNQPQHF.

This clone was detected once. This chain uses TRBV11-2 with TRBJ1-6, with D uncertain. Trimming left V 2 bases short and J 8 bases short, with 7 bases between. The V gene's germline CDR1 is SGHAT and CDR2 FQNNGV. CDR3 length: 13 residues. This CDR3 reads CASSLTVYSPLHF. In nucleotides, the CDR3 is TGTGCCAGCAGCTTAACTGTTTATTCACCCCTCCACTTT.

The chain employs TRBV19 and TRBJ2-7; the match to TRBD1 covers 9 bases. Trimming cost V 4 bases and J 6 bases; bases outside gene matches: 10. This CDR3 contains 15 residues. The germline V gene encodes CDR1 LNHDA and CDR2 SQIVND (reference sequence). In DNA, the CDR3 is TGTGCCAGTAGTACCGGACAGGGGAGGTCGGTCGAGCAGTACTTC. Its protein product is CASSTGQGRSVEQYF.

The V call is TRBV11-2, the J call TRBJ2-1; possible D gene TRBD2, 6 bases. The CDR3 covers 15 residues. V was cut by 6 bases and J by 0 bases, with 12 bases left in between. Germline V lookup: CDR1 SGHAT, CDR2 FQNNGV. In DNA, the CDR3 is TGTGCCAGCAGGCTCTCTAGCGCCTCCTACAATGAGCAGTTCTTC. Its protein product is CASRLSSASYNEQFF.

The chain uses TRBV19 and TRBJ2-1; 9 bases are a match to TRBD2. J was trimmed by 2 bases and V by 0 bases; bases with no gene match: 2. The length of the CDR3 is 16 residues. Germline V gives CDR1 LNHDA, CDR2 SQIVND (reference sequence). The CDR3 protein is CASSIEASGTYNEQFF. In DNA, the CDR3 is TGTGCCAGTAGTATAGAGGCTAGCGGGACCTACAATGAGCAGTTCTTC.

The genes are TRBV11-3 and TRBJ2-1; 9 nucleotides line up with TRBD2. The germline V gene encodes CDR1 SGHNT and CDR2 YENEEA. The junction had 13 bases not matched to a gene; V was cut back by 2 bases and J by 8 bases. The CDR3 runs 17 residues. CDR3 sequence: CASSLFKSSGAFDEQFF. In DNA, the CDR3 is TGTGCCAGCAGCTTATTCAAGTCTAGCGGGGCATTCGATGAGCAGTTCTTC.

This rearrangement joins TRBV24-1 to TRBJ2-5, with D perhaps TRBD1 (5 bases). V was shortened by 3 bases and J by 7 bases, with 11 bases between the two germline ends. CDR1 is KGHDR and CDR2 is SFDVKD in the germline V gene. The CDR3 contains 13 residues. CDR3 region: CATSDPQGGTQYF. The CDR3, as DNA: TGTGCCACCAGTGATCCCCAGGGCGGGACCCAGTACTTC.

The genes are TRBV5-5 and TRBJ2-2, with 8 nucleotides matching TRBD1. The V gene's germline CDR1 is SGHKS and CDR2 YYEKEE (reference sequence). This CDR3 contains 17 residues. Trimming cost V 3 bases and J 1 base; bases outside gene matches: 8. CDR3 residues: CASSSRAGTGNTGELFF. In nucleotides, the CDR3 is TGTGCCAGCAGCTCTAGAGCCGGGACAGGGAACACCGGGGAGCTGTTTTTT.

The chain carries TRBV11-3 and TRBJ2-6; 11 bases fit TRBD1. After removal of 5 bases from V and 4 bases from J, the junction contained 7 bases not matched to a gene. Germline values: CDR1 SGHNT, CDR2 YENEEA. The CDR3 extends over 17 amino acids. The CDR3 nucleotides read TGTGCCAGCAGCAAGGGACAGGGGGTCTCCGGGGCCAACGTCCTGACTTTC. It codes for CASSKGQGVSGANVLTF.

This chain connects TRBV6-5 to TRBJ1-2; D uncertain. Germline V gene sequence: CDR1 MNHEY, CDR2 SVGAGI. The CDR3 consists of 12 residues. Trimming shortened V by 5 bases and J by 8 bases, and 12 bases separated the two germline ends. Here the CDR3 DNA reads TGTGCCAGCAGTCCGCTAGGCGAGGGCTACACCTTC. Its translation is CASSPLGEGYTF.